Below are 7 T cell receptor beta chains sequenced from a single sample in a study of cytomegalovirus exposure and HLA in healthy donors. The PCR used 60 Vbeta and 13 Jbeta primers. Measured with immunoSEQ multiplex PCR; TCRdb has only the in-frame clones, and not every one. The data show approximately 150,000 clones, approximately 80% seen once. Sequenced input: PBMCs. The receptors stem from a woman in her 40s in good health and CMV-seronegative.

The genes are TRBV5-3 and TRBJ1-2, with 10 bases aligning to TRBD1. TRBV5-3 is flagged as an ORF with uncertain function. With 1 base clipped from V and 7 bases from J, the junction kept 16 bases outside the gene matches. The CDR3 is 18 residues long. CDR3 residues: CARSLSGVVARDRGGYTF. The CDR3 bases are TGTGCCAGAAGCTTGTCGGGAGTAGTGGCCCGGGACAGGGGTGGCTACACCTTC.

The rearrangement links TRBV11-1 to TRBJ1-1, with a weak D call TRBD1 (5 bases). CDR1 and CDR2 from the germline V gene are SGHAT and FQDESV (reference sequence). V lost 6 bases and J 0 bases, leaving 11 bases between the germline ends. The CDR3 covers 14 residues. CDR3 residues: CASSAGRMNTEAFF. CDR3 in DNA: TGTGCCAGCAGTGCAGGGCGAATGAACACTGAAGCTTTCTTT. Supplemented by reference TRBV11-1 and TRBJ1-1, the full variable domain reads EAEVAQSPRYKITEKSQAVAFWCDPISGHATLYWYRQILGQGPELLVQFQDESVVDDSQLPKDRFSAERLKGVDSTLKIQPAELGDSAMYLCASSAGRMNTEAFFGQGTRLTVV.

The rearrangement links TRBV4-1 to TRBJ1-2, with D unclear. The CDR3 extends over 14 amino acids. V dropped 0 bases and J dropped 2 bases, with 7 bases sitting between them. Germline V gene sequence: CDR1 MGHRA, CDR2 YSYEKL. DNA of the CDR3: TGCGCCAGCAGCCAAGAAAGAGGGAACTATGGCTACACCTTC. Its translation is CASSQERGNYGYTF.

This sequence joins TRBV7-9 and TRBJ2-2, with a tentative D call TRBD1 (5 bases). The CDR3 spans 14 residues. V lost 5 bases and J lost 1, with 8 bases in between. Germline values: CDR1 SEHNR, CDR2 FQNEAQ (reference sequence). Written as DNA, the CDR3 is TGTGCCAGCAGCCAAGGACAGAACACCGGGGAGCTGTTTTTT. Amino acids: CASSQGQNTGELFF.

The CDR3 spells CASSVTGLAVTDTQYF. The CDR3 DNA follows: TGTGCCAGCAGTGTAACGGGACTAGCGGTAACAGATACGCAGTATTTT. V is TRBV6-1 and J is TRBJ2-3, with 11 bases matching TRBD2. The length of the CDR3 is 16 residues. With 4 bases clipped from V and 3 bases from J, the junction kept 6 bases outside the gene matches. The V gene's germline CDR1 is MNHNS and CDR2 SASEGT.

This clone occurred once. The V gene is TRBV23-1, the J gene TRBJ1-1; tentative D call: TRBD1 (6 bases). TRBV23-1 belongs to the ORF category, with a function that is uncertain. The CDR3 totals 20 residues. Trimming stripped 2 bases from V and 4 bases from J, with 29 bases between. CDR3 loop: CASSQIREALGGPDGTEAFF. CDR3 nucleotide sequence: TGCGCCAGCAGTCAAATACGCGAAGCTCTGGGGGGGCCGGATGGCACTGAAGCTTTCTTT.

CDR3 nucleotide sequence: TGTGCCAGCAACAGGGGGCTAGGTGAGACCCAGTACTTC. Its translation is CASNRGLGETQYF. The chain recombines TRBV2 with TRBJ2-5; 9 nucleotides align to TRBD1. V lost 7 bases and J lost 5; bases outside the gene matches: 5. The length of the CDR3 is 13 residues. Per the germline V gene, CDR1 is SNHLY and CDR2 is FYNNEI.